This T cell receptor (beta chain) was sequenced for a study of a mutant IDH1 vaccine in newly diagnosed glioma. Points from the study as a whole: The authors found pseudoprogression apparently unrelated to changes in top peripheral T cell clonotypes.

Time point of the sample: week 35, safety follow-up. One vaccine dose held 300 ug of mutant IDH1 20-mer peptide and came with topical imiquimod. The donors had new WHO grade 3 or 4 astrocytomas; these were IDH1-mutant and ATRX-lost. Regarding this clone: The antigen remains unidentified.

Assay used: immunoSEQ multiplex PCR; TCRdb lists only in-frame clones, some missing. The table lists approximately 50,000 clones, approximately 87% of them singletons. Sequences were derived from PBMCs, sampled from a glioma patient whose treatment included an IDH1 peptide vaccine. This clonotype was obtained from a man between 40 and 49 years old with glioma.

CDR3 region: CASSYNPGGTGELFF. The CDR3 nucleotides are TGTGCCAGCAGCTACAATCCCGGGGGCACCGGGGAGCTGTTTTTT. The chain links TRBV11-2 to TRBJ2-2; TRBD2 is a possible D gene (6 bases). The CDR3 is made up of 15 amino acids. Germline V gene lookup returns CDR1 SGHAT and CDR2 FQNNGV. The ends were cut back, 4 bases at V and 4 bases at J, with 13 bases in the middle.